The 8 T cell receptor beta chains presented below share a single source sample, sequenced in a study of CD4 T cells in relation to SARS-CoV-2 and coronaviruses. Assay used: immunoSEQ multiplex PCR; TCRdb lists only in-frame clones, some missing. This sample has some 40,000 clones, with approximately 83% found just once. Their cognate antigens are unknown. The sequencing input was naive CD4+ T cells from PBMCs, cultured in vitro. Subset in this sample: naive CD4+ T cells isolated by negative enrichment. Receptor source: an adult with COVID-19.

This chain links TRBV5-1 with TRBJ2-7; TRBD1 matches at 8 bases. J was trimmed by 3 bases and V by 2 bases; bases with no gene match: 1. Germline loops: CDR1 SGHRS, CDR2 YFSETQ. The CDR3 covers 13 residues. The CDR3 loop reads CASSFTGGYEQYF. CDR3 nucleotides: TGCGCCAGCAGCTTCACAGGGGGCTACGAGCAGTACTTC. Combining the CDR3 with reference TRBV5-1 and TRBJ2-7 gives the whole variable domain KAGVTQTPRYLIKTRGQQVTLSCSPISGHRSVSWYQQTPGQGLQFLFEYFSETQRNKGNFPGRFSGRQFSNSRSEMNVSTLELGDSALYLCASSFTGGYEQYFGPGTRLTVT.

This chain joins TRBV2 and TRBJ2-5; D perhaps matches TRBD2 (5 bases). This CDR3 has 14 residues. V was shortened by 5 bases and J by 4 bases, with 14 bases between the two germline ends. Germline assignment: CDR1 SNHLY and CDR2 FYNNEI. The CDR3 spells CASSKTGNSETQYF. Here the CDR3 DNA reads TGTGCCAGCAGTAAAACCGGGAACTCAGAGACCCAGTACTTC.

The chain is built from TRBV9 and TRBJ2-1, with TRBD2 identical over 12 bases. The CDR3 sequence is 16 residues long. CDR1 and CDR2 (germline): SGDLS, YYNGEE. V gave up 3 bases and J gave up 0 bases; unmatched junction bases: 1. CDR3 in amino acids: CASSGTSGNSYNEQFF. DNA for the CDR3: TGTGCCAGCAGCGGGACTAGCGGGAACTCCTACAATGAGCAGTTCTTC.

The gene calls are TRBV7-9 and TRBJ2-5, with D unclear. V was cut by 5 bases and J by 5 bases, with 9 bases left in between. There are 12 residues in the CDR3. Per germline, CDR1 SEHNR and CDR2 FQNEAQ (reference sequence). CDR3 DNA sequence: TGTGCCAGCAGCGTCCAGGAGGAGACCCAGTACTTC. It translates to CASSVQEETQYF.

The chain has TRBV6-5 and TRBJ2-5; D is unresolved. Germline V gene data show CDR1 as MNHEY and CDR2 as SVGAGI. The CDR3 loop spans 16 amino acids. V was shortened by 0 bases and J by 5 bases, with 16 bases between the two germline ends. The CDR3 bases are TGTGCCAGCAGTTACTCGAGTCCCCCCTGGTTGGAGACCCAGTACTTC. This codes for CASSYSSPPWLETQYF.

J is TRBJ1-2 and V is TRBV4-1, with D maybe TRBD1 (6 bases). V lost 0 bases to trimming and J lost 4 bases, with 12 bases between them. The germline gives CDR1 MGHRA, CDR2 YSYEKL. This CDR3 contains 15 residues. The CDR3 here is CASSQESGAPYGYTF. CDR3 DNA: TGCGCCAGCAGCCAAGAATCGGGGGCGCCCTATGGCTACACCTTC.

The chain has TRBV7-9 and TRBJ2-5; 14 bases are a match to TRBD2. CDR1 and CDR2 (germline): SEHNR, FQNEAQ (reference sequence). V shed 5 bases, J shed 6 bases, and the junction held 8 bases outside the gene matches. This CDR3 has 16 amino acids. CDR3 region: CASSPTGTSGRKTQYF. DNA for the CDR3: TGTGCCAGCAGCCCGACCGGGACTAGCGGGAGAAAGACCCAGTACTTC.

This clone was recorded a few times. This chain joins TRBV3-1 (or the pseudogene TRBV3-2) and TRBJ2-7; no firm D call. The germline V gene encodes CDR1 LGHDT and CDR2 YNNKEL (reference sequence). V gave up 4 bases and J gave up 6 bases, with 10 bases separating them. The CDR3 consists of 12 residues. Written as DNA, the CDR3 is TGTGCCAGCAGCCGAGAGTCTTCCGAGCAGTACTTC. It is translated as CASSRESSEQYF.